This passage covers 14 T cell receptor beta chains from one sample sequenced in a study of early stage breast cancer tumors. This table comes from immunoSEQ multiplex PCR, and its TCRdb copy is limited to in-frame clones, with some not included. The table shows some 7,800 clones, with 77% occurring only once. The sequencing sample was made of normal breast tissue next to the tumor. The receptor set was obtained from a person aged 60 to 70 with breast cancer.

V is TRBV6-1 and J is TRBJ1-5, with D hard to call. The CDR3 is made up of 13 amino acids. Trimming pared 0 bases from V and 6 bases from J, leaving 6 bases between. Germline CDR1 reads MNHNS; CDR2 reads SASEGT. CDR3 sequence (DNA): TGTGCCAGCAGTGAAGCGGAGTCTCAGCCCCAGCATTTT. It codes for CASSEAESQPQHF.

DNA of the CDR3: TGTGCCAGCTCAACGGGACCGCCCAACACCGGGGAGCTGTTTTTT. This encodes CASSTGPPNTGELFF. The rearrangement uses TRBV18 and TRBJ2-2; D may correspond to TRBD1 or TRBD2 (5 bases each). There are 15 residues in the CDR3. Germline CDR1 KGHSH, CDR2 LQKENI. With 5 bases removed from V and 2 bases from J, the gap between germline ends came to 12 bases.

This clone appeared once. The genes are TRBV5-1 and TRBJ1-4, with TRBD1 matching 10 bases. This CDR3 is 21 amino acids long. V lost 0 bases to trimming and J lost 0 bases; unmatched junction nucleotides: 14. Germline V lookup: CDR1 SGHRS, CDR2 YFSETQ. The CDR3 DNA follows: TGCGCCAGCAGCTTGGGGCATAGGCGGGACAGGGGTTTTGCAACTAATGAAAAACTGTTTTTT. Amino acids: CASSLGHRRDRGFATNEKLFF.

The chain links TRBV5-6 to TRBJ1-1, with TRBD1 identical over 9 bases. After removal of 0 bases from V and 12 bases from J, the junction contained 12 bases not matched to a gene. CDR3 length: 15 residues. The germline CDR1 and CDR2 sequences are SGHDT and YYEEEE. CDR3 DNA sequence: TGTGCCAGCAGCTTGGTGGGGTTGGGACAGGGAAGAACTTTCTTT. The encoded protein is CASSLVGLGQGRTFF.

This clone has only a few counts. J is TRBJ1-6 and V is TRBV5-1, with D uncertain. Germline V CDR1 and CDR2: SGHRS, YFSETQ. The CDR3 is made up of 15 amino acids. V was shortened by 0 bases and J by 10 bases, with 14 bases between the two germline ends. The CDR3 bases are TGCGCCAGCAGCTTGGCCTATCGAGCTAACTCACCCCTCCACTTT. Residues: CASSLAYRANSPLHF.

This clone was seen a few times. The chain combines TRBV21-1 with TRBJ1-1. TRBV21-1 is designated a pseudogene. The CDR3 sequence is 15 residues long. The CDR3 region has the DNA TGTGCCAGCAGCAAACCCCGTGCTAGGATCACTGAAGCTTTCTTT. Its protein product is CASSKPRARITEAFF.

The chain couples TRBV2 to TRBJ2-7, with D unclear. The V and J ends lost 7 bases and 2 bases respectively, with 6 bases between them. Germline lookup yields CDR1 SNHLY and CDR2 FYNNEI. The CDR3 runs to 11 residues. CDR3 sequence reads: CASKLAYEQYF. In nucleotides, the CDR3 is TGTGCCAGCAAGCTAGCCTACGAGCAGTACTTC.

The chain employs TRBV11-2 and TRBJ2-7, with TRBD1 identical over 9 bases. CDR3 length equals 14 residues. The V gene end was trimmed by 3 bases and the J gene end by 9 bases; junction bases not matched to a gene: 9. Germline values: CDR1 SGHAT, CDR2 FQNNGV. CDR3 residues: CASSFGTGRIGQYF. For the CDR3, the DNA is TGTGCCAGCAGCTTTGGGACAGGGAGGATTGGGCAGTACTTC.

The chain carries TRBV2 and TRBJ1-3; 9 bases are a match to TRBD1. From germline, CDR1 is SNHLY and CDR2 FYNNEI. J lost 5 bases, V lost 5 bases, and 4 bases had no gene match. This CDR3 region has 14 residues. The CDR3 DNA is TGTGCCAGCAGTCCGACAGGGGGTCGAAACACCATATATTTT. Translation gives CASSPTGGRNTIYF.

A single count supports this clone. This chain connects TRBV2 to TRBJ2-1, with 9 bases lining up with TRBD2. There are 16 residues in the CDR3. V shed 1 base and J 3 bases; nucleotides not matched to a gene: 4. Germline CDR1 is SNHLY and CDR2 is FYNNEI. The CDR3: CASSEGGRAYYNEQFF. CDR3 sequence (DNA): TGTGCCAGCAGTGAAGGCGGGAGGGCCTACTACAATGAGCAGTTCTTC.

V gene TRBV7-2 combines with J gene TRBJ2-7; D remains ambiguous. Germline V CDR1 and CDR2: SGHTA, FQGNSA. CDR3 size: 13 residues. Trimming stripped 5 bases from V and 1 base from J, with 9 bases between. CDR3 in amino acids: CASSLGVSYEQYF. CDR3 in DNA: TGTGCCAGCAGCCTGGGCGTTTCCTACGAGCAGTACTTC.

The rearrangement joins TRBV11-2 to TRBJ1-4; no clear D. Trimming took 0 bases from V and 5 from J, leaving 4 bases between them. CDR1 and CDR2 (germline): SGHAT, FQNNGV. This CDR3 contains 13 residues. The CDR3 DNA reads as TGTGCCAGCAGCTTAGACAGAAATGAAAAACTGTTTTTT. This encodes CASSLDRNEKLFF.

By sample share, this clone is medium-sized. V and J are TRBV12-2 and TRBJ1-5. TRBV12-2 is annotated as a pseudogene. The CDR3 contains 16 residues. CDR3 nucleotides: TGTGCAAGTCGCGCACGCAGGACTGACAGCAATCAGCCCCAGCATTTT. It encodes CASRARRTDSNQPQHF.

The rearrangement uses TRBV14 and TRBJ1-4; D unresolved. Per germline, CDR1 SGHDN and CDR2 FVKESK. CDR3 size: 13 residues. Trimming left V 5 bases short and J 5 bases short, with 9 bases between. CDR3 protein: CASSWRPNEKLFF. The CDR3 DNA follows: TGTGCCAGCAGCTGGCGGCCGAATGAAAAACTGTTTTTT.